The clone carrying this T cell receptor (beta chain) has only a few counts. The sample originates from a study of blood T cell repertoires in COVID-19. Assay: immunoSEQ multiplex PCR; the TCRdb copy retains only in-frame clones and omits some. The profile shows roughly 330,000 clones, 70% to 90% of them singletons. This CDR3 has 13 residues. Germline V gene data show CDR1 as SQVTM and CDR2 as ANQGSEA. With 4 bases removed from V and 0 bases from J, the gap between germline ends came to 7 bases. The sequenced sample was PBMCs or T cells enriched from blood (not recorded which). The chain employs TRBV29-1 and TRBJ2-1; unclear D gene. The clonotype comes from a woman between 25 and 40 years old who had recovered from COVID-19. In DNA form, the CDR3 reads TGCAGCGTTGGCCACAGCTCCTACAATGAGCAGTTCTTC. It encodes CSVGHSSYNEQFF.